This is a list of T cell receptor beta chains from one sample in a study of shared clonotypes between healthy human individuals. Here immunoSEQ multiplex PCR was the method, and the copy in TCRdb shows in-frame clones only, minus some. The sample contains 2.3 million or so clones, 85% to 95% of which appear only once. Sequenced: naive CD4+ T cells from PBMCs. The receptors originated from a man aged 18-30 years in good health. Some clones in this sample may be carry-over from other donors' samples. The conserved cysteine and the conserved F or W are not part of the CDR3 here.

v_gene: TRBV2
j_gene: TRBJ1-3
CDR3aa: ATTSLDRVDSGNTIY

v_gene: TRBV6-5
j_gene: TRBJ2-4
CDR3aa: ASSYSGTVNIQY

v_gene: TRBV7-8
j_gene: TRBJ1-4
CDR3aa: ASSLGQAKNEKLF

v_gene: TRBV27
j_gene: TRBJ2-7
CDR3aa: ASRESGRAGYEQY

v_gene: TRBV9
j_gene: TRBJ1-5
CDR3aa: ASSPGTGGVQPQH

v_gene: TRBV4-2
j_gene: TRBJ2-7
CDR3aa: ASSQGGREATRQY

v_gene: TRBV5-4
j_gene: TRBJ2-7
CDR3aa: ASGPGGARYEQY

v_gene: TRBV25-1
j_gene: TRBJ1-2
CDR3aa: ASSERGTAFFHGYT

v_gene: TRBV6-6
j_gene: TRBJ1-5
CDR3aa: ASSAGGQSNQPQH

v_gene: TRBV7-9
j_gene: TRBJ2-1
CDR3aa: ASSLRTGGNEQF

v_gene: TRBV19
j_gene: TRBJ1-2
CDR3aa: ASSPGSTNYGYT

v_gene: TRBV5-1
j_gene: TRBJ1-2
CDR3aa: ASSLAQGYGYT

v_gene: TRBV2
j_gene: TRBJ1-2
CDR3aa: ASSGQGSNGYT

v_gene: TRBV6-1
j_gene: TRBJ2-3
CDR3aa: ASIRDWTDTQY

v_gene: TRBV5-4
j_gene: TRBJ2-5
CDR3aa: ASSLTGGETQY

v_gene: TRBV29-1
j_gene: TRBJ2-3
CDR3aa: TAQGRTDTQY

v_gene: TRBV2
j_gene: TRBJ2-7
CDR3aa: ASNIAISYEQY

v_gene: TRBV7-7
j_gene: TRBJ2-3
CDR3aa: ASSPQGTSTDTQY

v_gene: TRBV7-2
j_gene: TRBJ1-1
CDR3aa: ASSLAGFIRGAF

v_gene: TRBV6-5
j_gene: TRBJ1-1
CDR3aa: ASSYSTRWDTEAF

v_gene: TRBV5-4
j_gene: TRBJ2-5
CDR3aa: ASSAPGLAKQETQY

v_gene: TRBV9
j_gene: TRBJ2-1
CDR3aa: ASSVDVGYNEQF

v_gene: TRBV5-1
j_gene: TRBJ1-2
CDR3aa: ASSLVPGGEGYGYT

v_gene: TRBV21-1
j_gene: TRBJ2-5
CDR3aa: ASSSRRYQETQY

v_gene: TRBV7-8
j_gene: TRBJ1-4
CDR3aa: ASSLYPQGKNEKLF

v_gene: TRBV13
j_gene: TRBJ2-7
CDR3aa: ASSFAGDMGQY

v_gene: TRBV5-1
j_gene: TRBJ1-1
CDR3aa: ASSWGELNTEAF

v_gene: TRBV28
j_gene: TRBJ2-7
CDR3aa: ASSTSRTGVYEQY

v_gene: TRBV10-2
j_gene: TRBJ2-2
CDR3aa: ASSEPMTRTFANTGELF

v_gene: TRBV7-2
j_gene: TRBJ1-5
CDR3aa: ASSPVGDWSNQPQH

v_gene: TRBV25-1
j_gene: TRBJ1-5
CDR3aa: ASSESGQPQH

v_gene: TRBV6-1
j_gene: TRBJ1-2
CDR3aa: ASARDRSFGYT

v_gene: TRBV29-1
j_gene: TRBJ1-1
CDR3aa: SVAGTTEAF

v_gene: TRBV6-1
j_gene: TRBJ1-5
CDR3aa: ASSGEDRGNQPQH

v_gene: TRBV7-2
j_gene: TRBJ1-2
CDR3aa: ASSSSAGHRGYT

v_gene: TRBV7-2
j_gene: TRBJ2-2
CDR3aa: ASSTRNTGELF

v_gene: TRBV28
j_gene: TRBJ1-3
CDR3aa: ASSQQASGNTIY

v_gene: TRBV2
j_gene: TRBJ2-7
CDR3aa: ASSELGPGGPSYEQY

v_gene: TRBV7-6
j_gene: TRBJ1-5
CDR3aa: ASSQGGGLSNQPQH

v_gene: TRBV28
j_gene: TRBJ2-5
CDR3aa: ASTENRLNAGY

v_gene: TRBV5-4
j_gene: TRBJ1-2
CDR3aa: ASSLDSLNYGYT

v_gene: TRBV5-3
j_gene: TRBJ2-7
CDR3aa: ARTSGTGDSYEQY

v_gene: TRBV19
j_gene: TRBJ1-1
CDR3aa: ASNPTGRGTEAF

v_gene: TRBV27
j_gene: TRBJ2-1
CDR3aa: ASSLRIGEQF

v_gene: TRBV7-7
j_gene: TRBJ2-1
CDR3aa: ASSPVAGGGIEQF

v_gene: TRBV18
j_gene: TRBJ2-2
CDR3aa: ASSPWTSGELF

v_gene: TRBV6-1
j_gene: TRBJ1-1
CDR3aa: ASKPAPNTEAF

v_gene: TRBV7-6
j_gene: TRBJ2-7
CDR3aa: ASSSGDEQY

v_gene: TRBV10-2
j_gene: TRBJ2-1
CDR3aa: ASSWGGGGIRDEQF